The sequence of this T cell receptor beta chain was determined in a study of blood T cell repertoires in COVID-19. Study summary: T cells, B-cell-depleted T cells, or PBMCs provided the cDNA or gDNA that served as material.

The study assigned cohorts using participant-reported clinical history. Within 2 weeks of study entry, exposed participants had contacted a PCR-confirmed or clinician-diagnosed COVID-19 case. As processed by the authors: By means of reference gene primer amplification, nucleated cell counts were estimated. The repertoire was sequenced with immunoSEQ multiplex PCR; TCRdb's copy has only in-frame clones and lacks some. Clone size and V and J calls were adopted from that table, with D and trimming inferred from the DNA. This repertoire shows 350,000 to 500,000 clones, about 88% found once; its top ten account for less than 1.5%. CDR3 length: 16 amino acids. Germline loops: CDR1 SGHDT, CDR2 YYEEEE. Trimming removed 1 base from V and 4 bases from J, with 15 bases in between.

The clonotype comes from a woman under 30 who had been exposed to COVID-19. The genes are TRBV5-6 and TRBJ1-5, with D possibly being TRBD1 (6 bases). Sequencing used PBMCs or T cells enriched from blood (not recorded which). The chain's CDR3 is CASSLQTGWKNQPQHF. DNA for the CDR3: TGTGCCAGCAGCTTGCAAACAGGGTGGAAAAATCAGCCCCAGCATTTT.